The clone carrying this T cell receptor (beta chain) was seen at least ten times. The target antigen is unknown. MiXCR, applied by TCRdb to the 5' RACE reads, yields one record per CDR3 protein. The repertoire holds over 11,000 distinct CDR3 sequences, with 10% as singletons. As for time point: sample taken at primary tumor resection. Whole RNA, isolated from tumor, nontumor lung or frozen PBMC, was sequenced without prior sorting. There were some 76 donors, all of them untreated patients with early-stage non-small cell lung cancer. The record originates from a study of spatial heterogeneity in lung cancer. The study, taken as a whole, reports: Compared with follow-up, resection was when ubiquitous expanded tumor TCRs appeared in blood more.

Germline V gene data show CDR1 as SEHNR and CDR2 as FQNEAQ (reference sequence). This CDR3 comprises 13 residues. V lost 5 bases to trimming and J lost 6 bases, with 13 bases between them. The rearrangement uses TRBV7-9 and TRBJ1-2; D is undetermined. The source was PBMCs, collected at surgery. This TCR was recovered from a male donor with early-stage non-small cell lung cancer. The DNA for the CDR3 is TGTGCCAGCAGCCCTCGGACCCGAGATGGCTACACCTTC. This sequence encodes CASSPRTRDGYTF.